This entry features one T cell receptor (beta chain) sequence. This clonotype was seen more than once but under ten times. Its antigen specificity is not known. A much larger clone differs from this one at a single base, so this may be a read error. According to the study, the label for this sample's time point signals: newly diagnosed GD, antithyroid drugs for less than 3 months. For both TCR sequencing and RNA sequencing, RNA was extracted from PBMCs using TRIzol. The diagnosis of Graves' disease followed American Thyroid Association guidelines. The patients came from an endocrinology department in Xi'an, China. Each patient gave about 9.1 milliliters of peripheral blood, collected in an EDTA anticoagulant tube. Ficoll Paque Plus density gradient separation was used to isolate PBMCs, and no further T cell sorting was performed. An Agilent 2100 Bioanalyzer and agarose gel were used to assess RNA quality, and a NanoDrop 2000 was used to measure RNA concentration.

This specimen comes from a study of regulatory T cells in long-lasting Graves disease (dated by TCRdb to about 2021). Broadly, across the study: Newly diagnosed Graves' disease patients had taken antithyroid drugs for less than 3 months. A total of around 35 samples underwent TCR sequencing: about 13 from persistent and some 20 from newly diagnosed Graves' disease patients. The study took place in China and was registered as a clinical trial. Patients with persistent Graves' disease were compared with patients with newly diagnosed Graves' disease using TCR sequencing and RNA sequencing of peripheral blood. Results the study describes overall, beyond this receptor: More public clonotypes were shared among persistent patients (around 2,600) than among newly diagnosed patients (966). As a limitation, the authors acknowledged that the small sample size may reduce accuracy. Lower TCR Shannon entropy and fewer highly expanded clones were observed in persistent Graves' disease patients than in newly diagnosed patients, which suggested clonal expansion. Sequencing and analysis were limited to the TCR beta chain. Only peripheral blood was studied, because thyroid tissue, the primary lesion, was inaccessible. TRBV28, TRBJ1-2 and TRBJ2-5 were preferentially used in persistent disease, while TRBV20-1 and TRBJ2-1 were favored in newly diagnosed disease.

The germline V gene (reference sequence) yields SEHNR for CDR1 and FQNEAQ for CDR2. Including cysteine and phenylalanine, the CDR3 has 15 amino acids. The kept DNA is CDR3 alone, 45 bases in frame from the first base. At the junction V is shortened by 2 bases and J by 4 bases; bases outside the gene matches: 2. The library was built by means of multiplex PCR. TCRdb shows the sequencer as Illumina HiSeq 4000. iRepertoire HTBI primers and Arm-PCR amplification of CDR3 regions were used to construct TCR beta libraries. Gel purification was performed on PCR products prior to sequencing. The authors' analysis ran thus. Across samples, roughly 60 TRBV and 13 to 15 TRBJ segments were identified and used for gene usage analysis of CDR3 amino acid clonotypes. COPE and FqMerger were used to merge filtered high-quality paired reads into contigs. BLAST was used to align contigs to IMGT TRBV, TRBD and TRBJ reference genes, and CDR3 was defined according to IMGT. Clonotypes above 0.1% frequency were classified as highly expanded clones. Repertoire diversity was measured by Shannon entropy, and V-J evenness by the Gini coefficient. A clonotype was considered public if more than one individual shared it. The public reads were reprocessed in TCRdb via fastp at Q25 and MiXCR, keeping in-frame beta chains. Rows with one shared CDR3 protein collapse into an entry with the most common genes and DNA. The V and J calls, along with clone size, are taken from TCRdb and not from the paper's own processing. Within this sample are approximately 360,000 distinct CDR3 sequences, with 12% of them counted one time only. The ten largest clones represent 18% of the sample.

The sample was also linked to a second study, of T cells in Graves' hyperthyroidism and ophthalmopathy. The second study reports: Stable Graves' hyperthyroidism was defined as no progression to ophthalmopathy during 18 months of follow-up. Hyperthyroidism patients were newly diagnosed, had a disease duration of under 2 months, and were aged 18 to 65 years. Exclusion was applied to patients with uncontrolled infections, other autoimmune diseases, pregnancy or lactation. Diagnoses were based on clinical symptoms, serum thyroxine and TRAb, thyroid ultrasound and orbital computed tomography. For the first round of RT-PCR on the TCR CDR3, the HTBI primer set was used together with the Qiagen OneStep RT-PCR kit. Most expanded thyroid clonotypes (frequency above 0.001) were also detected in blood, suggesting blood repertoires may reflect thyroid immune responses. A model built on a 13 V-J signature distinguished ophthalmopathy from stable hyperthyroidism, reaching 85% to 90% sensitivity and about 81% specificity in cross-validation and 80%/75% in testing. During validation, the model predicted progression to ophthalmopathy a median of about 6.5 months ahead of onset, with almost 71% sensitivity and 72.22% specificity. To identify TCR V-J signatures that set the groups apart, the researchers used a discovery cohort of 95 to 100 patients, made up of 43 with Graves' ophthalmopathy and some 55 with stable Graves' hyperthyroidism. Whether ophthalmopathy could be predicted prospectively was tested in an independent validation cohort made up of about 18 hyperthyroidism patients plus 17 patients who later progressed to ophthalmopathy. The roughly 94 discovery patients were randomly split 7:3 into training and test sets. In addition, the study compared T-cell repertoires in thyroid tissue and in blood from several Graves' hyperthyroidism patients. Once sampling was done, hyperthyroidism patients were given methimazole at a starting dose of 30 mg daily, whereas ophthalmopathy patients were given high-dose intravenous methylprednisolone. The libraries were constructed in a second round of multiplex PCR and then size-selected and purified. The libraries were sequenced on an Illumina HiSeq2000 using paired-end 100 bp reads. SOAPnuke was used to process the raw data, with reads discarded if the reads contained adapters or uncalled bases, had a mean Phred below 15, or lacked an exact constant-primer or identifier match. High-quality paired reads were merged using COPE v1.2.5, and each unique nucleotide sequence was defined as a clonotype. Clonotypes were aligned to IMGT TRBV, TRBD and TRBJ reference segments using MiTCR v1.1. Analysis was restricted to V-J combinations with a frequency above 0.0001, which covered roughly 99% of repertoires. A TCS score was defined as the ratio of F50 (clonal expansion) to E x V (chaos), with BLOSUM62-based TCRdist applied between CDR3 peptides within each V-J. Welch's t-statistics and random forest reduced roughly 540 V-J features to fewer than 15, which were used in a naive Bayes classifier (R e1071). Sample size was not statistically predetermined, and investigators were not blinded to group allocation. The paper reports TCR Vbeta CDR3 sequencing of more than 120 peripheral blood samples: some 41 ophthalmopathy, roughly 80 hyperthyroidism and approximately 17 progressor patients.

This specimen consisted of peripheral blood mononuclear cells (PBMCs), obtained at new diagnosis, from a patient treated with antithyroid drugs. The chain is made from TRBV7-9 and TRBJ2-3; TRBD2 lines up with 11 middle nucleotides. The receptor comes from a woman aged 18-35 years with Graves disease. Donor details come from another sample of the same person, matched by shared clones. Here is the DNA: TGTGCCAGCAGCTTAAATAGCGGGAGGGCAGATACGCAGTATTTT. Its translation reads: CASSLNSGRADTQYF.